Below, one T cell receptor (beta chain) is given with its context. The antigen remains undetermined. These data are taken from a study of cytomegalovirus exposure and HLA in healthy donors. Study-wide points: Most TCRs appeared rarely, but some public TCRs recurred in many donors. Common viral pathogens seemed to be connected with several of the most significant clusters, according to a later analysis.

This CDR3 region has 15 residues. Germline CDR1 is SGHAT and CDR2 is FQDESV (reference sequence). The germline V and J ends were trimmed by 2 bases and 1 base, with 6 bases remaining between them. In the PCR, 60 Vbeta and 13 Jbeta primers were used. Generated by immunoSEQ multiplex PCR, the TCRdb table keeps only in-frame clones and is missing some. The data contain about 140,000 clones, roughly four fifths of them singletons. The sequence was collected from a male donor in good health and CMV-seronegative. Specimen: PBMCs. The V gene is TRBV11-1, the J gene TRBJ2-6, with D unclear. The CDR3 protein is CASSLRESGANVLTF. The CDR3 DNA reads as TGTGCCAGCAGCTTAAGAGAGTCTGGGGCCAACGTCCTGACTTTC.